The clone carrying this T cell receptor beta chain was counted between two and nine times. What it binds is unknown. Cells sorted by CD45RO/CCR7/CD25/CD127/CD95/CD27 comprised CD4+ naive, central memory, regulatory and stem cell-like memory cells. Expressed TCRB transcripts were sequenced after all isolated RNA was converted to cDNA. This table comes from immunoSEQ multiplex PCR, and its TCRdb copy is limited to in-frame clones, with some not included. The table shows 350,000 to 450,000 clones, with roughly 14% occurring only once. This specimen belongs to a study of beta chain features in type 1 diabetes. Study-level findings and limits: Patients with type 1 diabetes showed fewer VDJ junction insertions and more deletions.

This sequence was found in a man aged 25 to 45 in good health. Sequencing was done on a sample of naive CD4+ T cells from blood.

CDR3 DNA sequence: TGTGCCAGTAGTCGCCAGGGCCTGTTGGGGTATGGCTACACCTTC. This codes for CASSRQGLLGYGYTF. The chain has TRBV19 and TRBJ1-2; a possible D gene is TRBD1 (5 bases). Germline values: CDR1 LNHDA, CDR2 SQIVND (reference sequence). This CDR3 is built from 15 residues. The V and J ends lost 5 bases and 5 bases respectively, with 18 bases between them.